A single sample is the source of the 23 T cell receptor beta chains below, sequenced in a study of blood T cell repertoires in COVID-19. Clones were read by immunoSEQ multiplex PCR, and TCRdb kept only the in-frame ones, dropping some. The table lists approximately 210,000 clones, approximately 80% of them singletons. Sequencing was carried out using peripheral blood. Source of these receptors: a man aged 60 to 75 with COVID-19, enrolled during active disease.

The V call is TRBV9, the J call TRBJ1-3; TRBD1 is a possible D gene (6 bases). Trimming took 4 bases from V and 2 from J, leaving 13 bases between them. Germline V gene lookup returns CDR1 SGDLS and CDR2 YYNGEE. The CDR3 runs to 15 residues. CDR3 DNA sequence: TGTGCCAGCAGCCCAACACAGGGCGCTGGAAACACCATATATTTT. Translated: CASSPTQGAGNTIYF.

The chain is built from TRBV7-3 and TRBJ1-5; tentatively, D is TRBD1 (5 bases). V lost 8 bases to trimming and J lost 2 bases, with 13 bases between them. Germline CDR1 SGHTA, CDR2 FQGTGA. CDR3 length equals 14 residues. CDR3 coding DNA: TGTGCCAGCGTCCTGGGGGGGGGCAATCAGCCCCAGCATTTT. The encoded protein is CASVLGGGNQPQHF.

This clone is a singleton in its sample. The chain couples TRBV5-1 to TRBJ1-2; 9 bases align to TRBD1. Germline V gene data show CDR1 as SGHRS and CDR2 as YFSETQ. With V trimmed by 2 bases and J by 7 bases, 18 bases remained unmatched. The CDR3 totals 18 residues. The CDR3 loop is CASSLRRPGQGGLGGYTF. CDR3 DNA sequence: TGCGCCAGCAGCTTACGAAGGCCGGGACAGGGAGGCCTGGGTGGCTACACCTTC.

The J gene is TRBJ1-1, the V gene TRBV5-4; a weak D match, TRBD1 (5 bases). Germline V gene data show CDR1 as SGHNT and CDR2 as YYREEE (reference sequence). V lost 0 bases, J lost 7 bases, and 13 bases lay in between. This CDR3 region has 14 residues. The CDR3 bases are TGTGCCAGCAGCTTGGCGACAGATAAAAATGAAGCTTTCTTT. Its translation: CASSLATDKNEAFF.

The rearrangement links TRBV27 to TRBJ1-4, with 9 bases matching TRBD1. This CDR3 is 15 amino acids long. CDR1 MNHEY and CDR2 SMNVEV come from the germline V gene (reference sequence). Trimming cost V 5 bases and J 8 bases; bases outside gene matches: 9. CDR3 amino acids: CASSPGTGFWEKLFF. In DNA form, the CDR3 reads TGTGCCAGCAGTCCCGGGACAGGGTTTTGGGAAAAACTGTTTTTT.

The chain has TRBV7-2 and TRBJ2-2, with TRBD1 matching 7 bases. The germline gives CDR1 SGHTA, CDR2 FQGNSA. This CDR3 comprises 15 residues. J was trimmed by 0 bases and V by 3 bases; bases with no gene match: 1. Here the CDR3 reads CASSLGTANTGELFF. DNA for the CDR3: TGTGCCAGCAGCTTGGGGACAGCGAACACCGGGGAGCTGTTTTTT.

This chain joins TRBV12-3 or TRBV12-4 and TRBJ1-2, with D tentatively TRBD1 (6 bases). The CDR3 is 13 amino acids. V was trimmed by 1 base and J by 4 bases, leaving 7 bases between them. The CDR3 region has the DNA TGTGCCAGCAGTTTAGGGACAGTCTATGGCTACACCTTC. Translating gives CASSLGTVYGYTF.

The rearrangement uses TRBV28 and TRBJ1-2, with a weak D call TRBD1 (6 bases). The V gene lost 4 bases and the J gene lost 2 bases, with 17 bases spanning the gap. The CDR3 covers 16 residues. Germline V gives CDR1 MDHEN, CDR2 SYDVKM. The CDR3 region has the DNA TGTGCCAGCAGTTCTCAGGGGCCGGGTCTCAACTATGGCTACACCTTC. Protein product: CASSSQGPGLNYGYTF.

CDR3: CASSRDRGYQPQHF. The CDR3 DNA reads as TGCGCCAGCAGCCGGGACAGGGGATATCAGCCCCAGCATTTT. This chain connects TRBV4-3 to TRBJ1-5, with 10 bases lining up with TRBD1. Trimming cost V 4 bases and J 5 bases; bases outside gene matches: 2. CDR3 length: 14 residues. Germline V lookup: CDR1 LGHNA, CDR2 YSLEER.

The chain has TRBV6-5 and TRBJ2-1, with D maybe TRBD1 (5 bases). The CDR3 runs 13 residues. V was cut by 10 bases and J by 0 bases, with 10 bases left in between. CDR1 is MNHEY and CDR2 is SVGAGI in the germline V gene. The CDR3 nucleotides read TGTGCCACCAGACAGTACTCCTACAATGAGCAGTTCTTC. Amino acid sequence: CATRQYSYNEQFF.

Comment on this clone: One end of the junction fails to match germline, which may point to a read error. The chain links TRBV11-2 to TRBJ1-1, with D unresolved. The CDR3 is 14 residues long. Germline V gene lookup returns CDR1 SGHAT and CDR2 FQNNGV. CDR3 sequence (DNA): TGTGCCAGCAGCAACTGGGCCGAGAACCCTGAAGCTTTCTTT. It yields the protein CASSNWAENPEAFF. Complete variable domain (other parts from reference TRBV11-2 and TRBJ1-1): EAGVAQSPRYKIIEKRQSVAFWCNPISGHATLYWYQQILGQGPKLLIQFQNNGVVDDSQLPKDRFSAERLKGVDSTLKIQPAKLEDSAVYLCASSNWAENPEAFFGQGTRLTVV.

This clone was observed once. In DNA, the CDR3 is TGCGCCAGCAGCTCGACAGGGGGCGGGACTGAAGCTTTCTTT. Amino acid sequence: CASSSTGGGTEAFF. The chain joins TRBV5-1 to TRBJ1-1; TRBD1 agrees at 10 bases. From germline, CDR1 is SGHRS and CDR2 YFSETQ. After removal of 3 bases from V and 5 bases from J, the junction contained 4 bases not matched to a gene. The CDR3 sequence is 14 residues long.

On this clone itself: Other DNA sequences within the sample encode an identical CDR3. In DNA form, the CDR3 reads TGTGCCACCAGTGATTTGAGGGGCGGCAATGAGCAGTTCTTC. Its protein product is CATSDLRGGNEQFF. The chain links TRBV24-1 to TRBJ2-1, with a weak D call TRBD1 (5 bases). V was trimmed by 0 bases and J by 6 bases, leaving 8 bases between them. The germline V gene has CDR1 KGHDR and CDR2 SFDVKD. CDR3 length equals 14 residues.

The V gene is TRBV6-1, the J gene TRBJ2-1; 8 bases match TRBD2. Per the germline V gene, CDR1 is MNHNS and CDR2 is SASEGT. Unmatched junction bases numbered 11, after V lost 4 bases and J lost 3 bases. The CDR3 totals 17 residues. The CDR3 sequence: CASSAPPLAVLYNEQFF. DNA of the CDR3: TGTGCCAGCAGTGCACCACCACTAGCGGTACTCTACAATGAGCAGTTCTTC.

In its sample, this clone was seen once. This rearrangement joins TRBV11-2 to TRBJ2-5, with a tentative D call TRBD1 (5 bases). Trimming removed 3 bases from V and 5 bases from J, with 13 bases in between. CDR3 size: 14 residues. Germline V gives CDR1 SGHAT, CDR2 FQNNGV. This CDR3 reads CASSLEASGETQYF. As DNA, the CDR3 is TGTGCCAGCAGCTTGGAAGCCTCAGGGGAGACCCAGTACTTC.

This chain joins TRBV7-9 and TRBJ1-3; D is possibly TRBD1 (5 bases). V lost 2 bases and J 0 bases, leaving 8 bases between the germline ends. Per the germline V gene, CDR1 is SEHNR and CDR2 is FQNEAQ (reference sequence). The length of the CDR3 is 15 residues. Here the CDR3 reads CASSLRGSSGNTIYF. Written as DNA, the CDR3 is TGTGCCAGCAGCTTACGGGGGAGCTCTGGAAACACCATATATTTT.

The chain uses TRBV12-5 and TRBJ1-1; 8 bases match TRBD1. There are 13 residues in the CDR3. Germline assignment: CDR1 LGHNT and CDR2 FRNRAP. Losses at the gene ends were 6 bases for V and 6 bases for J; bases not matched to a gene: 6. CDR3 protein: CASGRGQFPEAFF. Written as DNA, the CDR3 is TGTGCTAGTGGCAGGGGGCAATTCCCTGAAGCTTTCTTT.

V usage is TRBV5-4 and J usage is TRBJ1-6; 8 bases are a match to TRBD1. This CDR3 region has 15 residues. CDR1 and CDR2 from the germline V gene are SGHNT and YYREEE (reference sequence). J was trimmed by 5 bases and V by 4 bases; bases with no gene match: 5. The CDR3 DNA is TGTGCCAGCAGCACCGGACAGGGAGATAATTCACCCCTCCACTTT. The encoded protein is CASSTGQGDNSPLHF.

The chain couples TRBV5-1 to TRBJ2-3, with D possibly being TRBD2 (7 bases). Per the germline V gene, CDR1 is SGHRS and CDR2 is YFSETQ. This CDR3 contains 15 residues. Trimming removed 4 bases at V and 4 bases at J, with 16 bases between. The CDR3 DNA follows: TGCGCCAGCAGCCAAAGGGGAGGGGGAGCAGATACGCAGTATTTT. This translates into CASSQRGGGADTQYF.

This clone has only one observation. The rearrangement links TRBV10-3 to TRBJ1-5; a possible D gene is TRBD1 (6 bases). Between the trimmed V and J ends, which lost 2 bases and 5 bases, there was a span of 10 bases. Looked up from germline, CDR1 is ENHRY and CDR2 is SYGVKD. This CDR3 is built from 14 residues. The CDR3 nucleotides read TGTGCCATCAGTGAGACCCGGACAGATCAGCCCCAGCATTTT. This gives the protein CAISETRTDQPQHF.

This rearrangement joins TRBV28 to TRBJ1-6, with a weak D call TRBD1 (5 bases). There are 15 residues in the CDR3. In germline, CDR1 is MDHEN, CDR2 SYDVKM. Trimming shortened V by 7 bases and J by 5 bases, and 15 bases separated the two germline ends. CDR3 nucleotide sequence: TGTGCCAGCACGAAGGGGCTTCCCAATAATTCACCCCTCCACTTT. It codes for CASTKGLPNNSPLHF.

This clone has a handful of counts. The rearrangement joins TRBV5-1 to TRBJ2-6; no clear D gene. The germline gives CDR1 SGHRS, CDR2 YFSETQ. CDR3 length: 17 amino acids. Trimming cost V 4 bases and J 0 bases, with 14 bases left between them. Here the CDR3 DNA reads TGCGCCAGCAGCCCCTTGGCATCGGGCTCTGGGGCCAACGTCCTGACTTTC. Translated: CASSPLASGSGANVLTF. The variable domain in full, with the rest retrieved from reference TRBV5-1 and TRBJ2-6, is KAGVTQTPRYLIKTRGQQVTLSCSPISGHRSVSWYQQTPGQGLQFLFEYFSETQRNKGNFPGRFSGRQFSNSRSEMNVSTLELGDSALYLCASSPLASGSGANVLTFGAGSRLTVL.

In its sample, this clone was seen once. V gene TRBV10-1 combines with J gene TRBJ2-1, with D possibly TRBD2 on 6 matching bases. The germline V gene has CDR1 WNHNN and CDR2 SYGVQD (reference sequence). Trimming shortened V by 2 bases and J by 13 bases, and 9 bases separated the two germline ends. The CDR3 sequence is 11 residues long. The CDR3, as DNA: TGCGCCAGCAGTGAGGGGGGGAGTCAGTTCTTC. This codes for CASSEGGSQFF.